This entry is about one TCR beta chain. The CDR3 is 12 residues long. The germline V and J ends were trimmed by 4 bases and 2 bases, with 8 bases remaining between them. Looked up from germline, CDR1 is SQVTM and CDR2 is ANQGSEA. Patients had resection for synchronous oligometastatic disease or delayed recurrence of a solitary brain metastasis. The data stem from a study of T cells in lung cancer brain metastases. Study background: Between primary and metastasis resection, about 90% of the 20 patients were untreated.

Sequencing used immunoSEQ multiplex PCR; TCRdb keeps in-frame clones, though not all of them. The table shows roughly 1,000 clones, with around four fifths occurring only once. The sample was tumor tissue from a brain metastasis. V gene TRBV29-1 combines with J gene TRBJ2-5, with D unclear. This clonotype was obtained from a woman aged 70-85 years with non-small cell lung cancer that had spread to the brain. Here the CDR3 reads CSVVRIQETQYF. DNA for the CDR3: TGCAGCGTTGTTCGGATACAAGAGACCCAGTACTTC.